These T cell receptor beta chains were read from a single sample in a study of T cells after yellow fever vaccination. TCRdb reprocessed the 5' RACE reads via MiXCR and lists one record per CDR3 protein. The data show 200,000 to 300,000 distinct CDR3 sequences, with around 13% seen just once and about 0.51% held by the top ten. Sequencing was performed on CD4+ T cells sorted from PBMCs, taken 45 days after the yellow fever booster vaccination. The receptors stem from a young man who received the YFV17D yellow fever vaccine. Both conserved end residues are part of each CDR3. Fields, in order: V gene, CDR3 protein.

>TRBV20-1
CSAPDTNEKLFF
>TRBV15
CATSRTGDFNQPQHF
>TRBV12-3/TRBV12-4
CASTSLGQETQYF
>TRBV12-3/TRBV12-4
CASSFEANQPQHF
>TRBV20-1
CSARDFRLAGGPRADTQYF
>TRBV28
CASSLSQGRETQYF
>TRBV7-8
CASSLILSGGSTDTQYF
>TRBV20-1
CSAQGPVSSYGYTF
>TRBV12-3/TRBV12-4
CASSLSSGNYEQYF
>TRBV7-3
CASKSGTSTDTQYF
>TRBV28
CASSWDRGISAPQHF
>TRBV10-3
CAIGGYLTDTQYF
>TRBV29-1
CSVEPGLSRYNEQFF
>TRBV10-2
CASRNGEYTEAFF
>TRBV7-2
CASSLGGGKGNEQFF
>TRBV27
CASRSPRGGRSVYEQYF
>TRBV6-2/TRBV6-3
CASSYTLAAVNEQFF
>TRBV7-8
CASSLRGLQGEYEQYF